Here is one TCR beta chain with its context. Its cognate antigen is unknown. Germline V gene sequence: CDR1 LGHNA, CDR2 YNFKEQ. CDR3 length equals 14 residues. Trimming at V came to 6 bases and at J to 3 bases, leaving 4 bases not matched to a gene. The assay was immunoSEQ multiplex PCR, and TCRdb's table has in-frame clones only and misses some. Here the sample spans about 170,000 clones, approximately 88% being singletons. These data come from a study of T cell responses to AZD1222 COVID-19 vaccine. Study results and caveats: Just five to seven AZD1222 recipients tested seropositive at baseline. There were repertoire samples only from the period after the peak T cell response.

The starting material was peripheral blood, obtained 28 days after the second AZD1222 dose. J is TRBJ1-4 and V is TRBV4-2; 7 bases fit TRBD1. This TCR came from an adult who received the AZD1222 COVID-19 vaccine. CDR3 sequence: CASSRGTANEKLFF. For the CDR3, the DNA is TGTGCCAGCAGTCGTGGGACAGCTAATGAAAAACTGTTTTTT.